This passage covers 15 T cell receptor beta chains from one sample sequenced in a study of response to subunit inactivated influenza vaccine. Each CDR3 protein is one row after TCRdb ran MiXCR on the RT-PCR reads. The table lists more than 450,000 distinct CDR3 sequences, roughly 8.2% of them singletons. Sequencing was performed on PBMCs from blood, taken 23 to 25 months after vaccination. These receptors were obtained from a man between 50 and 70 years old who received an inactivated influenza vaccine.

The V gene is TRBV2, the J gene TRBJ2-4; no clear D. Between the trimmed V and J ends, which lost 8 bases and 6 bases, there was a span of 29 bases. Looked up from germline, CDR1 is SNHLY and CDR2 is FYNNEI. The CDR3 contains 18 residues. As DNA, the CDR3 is TGTGCCAGCGGAAGAGGTCTCAATCTCCGTCAACCCTTAAACATTCAGTACTTC. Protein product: CASGRGLNLRQPLNIQYF.

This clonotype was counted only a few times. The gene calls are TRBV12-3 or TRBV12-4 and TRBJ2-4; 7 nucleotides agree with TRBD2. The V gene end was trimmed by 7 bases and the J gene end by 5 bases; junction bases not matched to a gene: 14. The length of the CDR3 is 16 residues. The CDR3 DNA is TGTGCCAGCATGCCGCGTTCGGGGGGATACGAAAACATTCAGTACTTC. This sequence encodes CASMPRSGGYENIQYF.

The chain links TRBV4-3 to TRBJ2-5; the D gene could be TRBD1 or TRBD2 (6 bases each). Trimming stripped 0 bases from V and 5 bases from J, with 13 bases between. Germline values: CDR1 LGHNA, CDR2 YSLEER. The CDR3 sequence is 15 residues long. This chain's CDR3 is CASSQELGGVETQYF. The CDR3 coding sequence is TGCGCCAGCAGCCAAGAATTGGGGGGCGTCGAGACCCAGTACTTC.

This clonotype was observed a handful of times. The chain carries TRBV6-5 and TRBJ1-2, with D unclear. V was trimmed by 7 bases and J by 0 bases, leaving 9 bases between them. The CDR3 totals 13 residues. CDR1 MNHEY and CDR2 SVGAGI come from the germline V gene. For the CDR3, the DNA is TGTGCCAGCACTCACTCCCCTAACTATGGCTACACCTTC. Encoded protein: CASTHSPNYGYTF.

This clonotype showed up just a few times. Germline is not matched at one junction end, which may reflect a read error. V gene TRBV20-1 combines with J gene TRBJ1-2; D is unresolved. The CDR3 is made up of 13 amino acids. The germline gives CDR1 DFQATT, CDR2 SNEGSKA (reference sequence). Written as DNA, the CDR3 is TGCAGTGCTAGAGATGACGGAATGGGCCTATCATCCTTC. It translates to CSARDDGMGLSSF.

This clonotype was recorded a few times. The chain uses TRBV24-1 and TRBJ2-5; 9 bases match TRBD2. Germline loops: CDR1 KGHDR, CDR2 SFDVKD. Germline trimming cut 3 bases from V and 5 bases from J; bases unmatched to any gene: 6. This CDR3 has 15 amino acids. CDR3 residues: CATSDHKREDETQYF. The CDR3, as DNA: TGTGCCACCAGTGATCATAAGCGGGAGGATGAGACCCAGTACTTC.

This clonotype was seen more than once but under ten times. This chain's CDR3 is CASSLLAGDDTQYF. The CDR3, as DNA: TGTGCCAGCAGTTTATTAGCGGGAGACGATACGCAGTATTTT. The rearrangement uses TRBV28 and TRBJ2-3; 9 bases fit TRBD2. The CDR3 extends over 14 amino acids. Germline values: CDR1 MDHEN, CDR2 SYDVKM. V lost 1 base, J lost 6 bases, and 2 bases stayed unmatched.

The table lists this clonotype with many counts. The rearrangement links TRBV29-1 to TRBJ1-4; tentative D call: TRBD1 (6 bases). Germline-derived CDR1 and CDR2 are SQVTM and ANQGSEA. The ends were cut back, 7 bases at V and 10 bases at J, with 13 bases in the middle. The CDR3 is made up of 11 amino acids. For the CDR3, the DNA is TGCAGCGGCCAACAGGGTGGAAAACTGTTTTTT. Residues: CSGQQGGKLFF.

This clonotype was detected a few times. The CDR3 DNA reads TGCGCCAGCAGCCAACGACTAGTAGCCGGGGAGCTGTTTTTT. The encoded protein is CASSQRLVAGELFF. This chain joins TRBV4-3 and TRBJ2-2; TRBD2 is a possible D gene (6 bases). This CDR3 is 14 amino acids long. The V gene lost 2 bases and the J gene lost 6 bases, with 10 bases spanning the gap. From germline, CDR1 is LGHNA and CDR2 YSLEER.

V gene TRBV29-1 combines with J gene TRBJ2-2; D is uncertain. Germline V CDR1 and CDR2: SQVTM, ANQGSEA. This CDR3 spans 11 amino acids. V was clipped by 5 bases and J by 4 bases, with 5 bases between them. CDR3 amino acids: CSVQGTGELFF. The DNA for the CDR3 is TGCAGCGTTCAAGGCACCGGGGAGCTGTTTTTT.

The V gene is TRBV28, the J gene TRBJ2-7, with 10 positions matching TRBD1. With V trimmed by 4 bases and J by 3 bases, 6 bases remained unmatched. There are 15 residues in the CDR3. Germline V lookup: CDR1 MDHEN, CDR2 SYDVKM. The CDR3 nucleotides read TGTGCCAGCAGTTCGACAGGGGGCCCCCTCTACGAGCAGTACTTC. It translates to CASSSTGGPLYEQYF.

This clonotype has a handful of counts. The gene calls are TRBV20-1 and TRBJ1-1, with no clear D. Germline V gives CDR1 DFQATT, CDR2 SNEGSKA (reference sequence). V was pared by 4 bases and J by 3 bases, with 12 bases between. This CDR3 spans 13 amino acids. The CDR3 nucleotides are TGCAGTGCTAAGTTATCGCTGGACACTGAAGCTTTCTTT. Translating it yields CSAKLSLDTEAFF.

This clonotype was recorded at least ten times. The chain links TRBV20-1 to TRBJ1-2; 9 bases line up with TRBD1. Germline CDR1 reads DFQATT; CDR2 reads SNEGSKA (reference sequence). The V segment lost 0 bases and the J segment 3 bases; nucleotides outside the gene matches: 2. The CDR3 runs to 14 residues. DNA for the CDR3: TGCAGTGCTAGAGAGACAGGGGGTTACTATGGCTACACCTTC. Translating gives CSARETGGYYGYTF.

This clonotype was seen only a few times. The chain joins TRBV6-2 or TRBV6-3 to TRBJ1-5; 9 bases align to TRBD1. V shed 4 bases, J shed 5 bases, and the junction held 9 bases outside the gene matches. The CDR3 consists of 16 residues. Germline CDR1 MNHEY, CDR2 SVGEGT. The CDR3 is CASSWGQGAGYQPQHF. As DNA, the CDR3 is TGTGCCAGCAGTTGGGGACAGGGAGCGGGATATCAGCCCCAGCATTTT.

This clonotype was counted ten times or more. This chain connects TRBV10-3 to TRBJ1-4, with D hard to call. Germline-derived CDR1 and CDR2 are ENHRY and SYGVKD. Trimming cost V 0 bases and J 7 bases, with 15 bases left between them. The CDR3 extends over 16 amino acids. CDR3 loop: CAISESTPGEGEKLFF. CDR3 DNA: TGTGCCATCAGTGAGTCTACGCCGGGAGAGGGTGAAAAACTGTTTTTT.